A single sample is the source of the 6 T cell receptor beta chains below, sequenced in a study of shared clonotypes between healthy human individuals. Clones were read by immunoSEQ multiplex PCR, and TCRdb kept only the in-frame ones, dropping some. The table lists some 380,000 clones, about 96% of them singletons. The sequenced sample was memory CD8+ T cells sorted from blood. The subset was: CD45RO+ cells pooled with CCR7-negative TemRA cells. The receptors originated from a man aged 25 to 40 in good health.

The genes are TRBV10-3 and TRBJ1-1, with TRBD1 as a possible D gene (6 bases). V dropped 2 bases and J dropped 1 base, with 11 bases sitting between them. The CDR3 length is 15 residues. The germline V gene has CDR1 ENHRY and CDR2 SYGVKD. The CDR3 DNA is TGTGCCATCAGTGAGCCTGCGACAGGGAACACTGAAGCTTTCTTT. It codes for CAISEPATGNTEAFF.

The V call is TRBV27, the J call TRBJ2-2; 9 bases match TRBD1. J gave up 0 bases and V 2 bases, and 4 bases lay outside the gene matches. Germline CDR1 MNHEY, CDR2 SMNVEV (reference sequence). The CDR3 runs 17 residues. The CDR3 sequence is CASSLRDRAANTGELFF. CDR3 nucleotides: TGTGCCAGCAGTTTAAGGGACAGGGCCGCGAACACCGGGGAGCTGTTTTTT.

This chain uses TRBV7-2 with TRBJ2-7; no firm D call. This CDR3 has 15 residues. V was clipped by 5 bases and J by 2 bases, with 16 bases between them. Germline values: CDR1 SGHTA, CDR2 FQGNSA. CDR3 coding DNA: TGTGCCAGCAGCGTGACCCTAGTCGGTCCCTACGAGCAGTACTTC. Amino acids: CASSVTLVGPYEQYF.

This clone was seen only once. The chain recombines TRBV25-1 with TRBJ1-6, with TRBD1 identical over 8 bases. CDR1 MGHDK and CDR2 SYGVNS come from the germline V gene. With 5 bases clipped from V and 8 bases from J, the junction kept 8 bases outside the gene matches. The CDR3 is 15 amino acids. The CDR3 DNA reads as TGTGCCAGCAGTACCCGGACAGGGTCCGATTCACCCCTCCACTTT. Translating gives CASSTRTGSDSPLHF.

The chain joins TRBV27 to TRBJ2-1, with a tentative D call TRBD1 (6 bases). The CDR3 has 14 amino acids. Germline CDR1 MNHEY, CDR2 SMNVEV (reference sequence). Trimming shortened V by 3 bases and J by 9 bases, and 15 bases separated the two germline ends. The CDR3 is CASSLMGASGEQFF. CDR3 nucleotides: TGTGCCAGCAGTTTGATGGGGGCGTCGGGTGAGCAGTTCTTC.

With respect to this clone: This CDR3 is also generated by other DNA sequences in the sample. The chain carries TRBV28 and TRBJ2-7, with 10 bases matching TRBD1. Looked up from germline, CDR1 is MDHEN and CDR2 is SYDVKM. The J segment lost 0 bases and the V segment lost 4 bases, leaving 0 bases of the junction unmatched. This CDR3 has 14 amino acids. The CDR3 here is CASSWTGGSYEQYF. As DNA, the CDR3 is TGTGCCAGCAGTTGGACAGGGGGCTCCTACGAGCAGTACTTC.